Listed below are T cell receptor beta chains from one sample, sequenced in a study of neurological immune-mediated disorders. MiXCR was run by TCRdb on the 5' RACE reads, yielding one entry per CDR3 protein. Found here are approximately 20,000 distinct CDR3 sequences, about 15% of them singletons; the top ten hold over 12%. The sequencing sample was made of PBMCs. The receptors come from a female donor with HTLV-1-associated myelopathy (HAM/TSP). Both conserved end residues are part of each CDR3. A D gene is named only where the DNA matches it firmly. Size is omitted from some rows. Given values are once, few, many or a class for expanded clones.

medium-sized TRBD1 TRBJ1-2 TRBV5-1 TGCGCCAGCAGGACAGGGGCTAACTATGGCTACACCTTC CASRTGANYGYTF
- - TRBJ2-1 TRBV19 TGTGCCAGTAGTGTAGAGGCCCACCCCTACAATGAGCAGTTCTTC CASSVEAHPYNEQFF
many TRBD2 TRBJ2-7 TRBV19 TGTGCCAGTAGTGCCGGACTAGCTGGCGAGCAGTACTTC CASSAGLAGEQYF
few - TRBJ2-3 TRBV20-1 TGCAGTGTAAGGGGGGTGAACACAGATACGCAGTATTTT CSVRGVNTDTQYF
- - TRBJ2-3 TRBV27 TGTGCCAGCAGTAATTTCCTGGTAGGGCCCCTCGCAGATACGCAGTATTTT CASSNFLVGPLADTQYF
large - TRBJ2-1 TRBV20-1 TGCAGTGTTAGAGATTGGGACTTTTACAATGAGCAGTTCTTC CSVRDWDFYNEQFF
many TRBD2 TRBJ2-7 TRBV18 TGTGCCAGCTCACGCGGGGGCGAGCAGTACTTC CASSRGGEQYF
many - TRBJ2-1 TRBV5-1 TGCGCCAGCAGCTTGCAGGGAAGAGATGAGCAGTTCTTC CASSLQGRDEQFF
once - TRBJ1-1 TRBV5-6 TGTGCCAGCAGCTTCCTTGTGACTGAAGCTTTCTTT CASSFLVTEAFF
- - TRBJ2-1 TRBV19 TGTGCCAGTAGGGGTATTGGGAGTCGCTACAATGAGCAGTTCTTC CASRGIGSRYNEQFF
many - TRBJ1-1 TRBV20-1 TGCAGTGCTAGACCGCTACAGGGAAGGAACACTGAAGCTTTCTTT CSARPLQGRNTEAFF
- - TRBJ1-1 TRBV20-1 TGCAGCGGCCCCGGCACGGCGAACACTGAAGCTTTCTTT CSGPGTANTEAFF
medium-sized TRBD1 TRBJ2-3 TRBV5-1 TGCGCCAGCAGCTTGAGAGGGGGCGCGCAGTATTTT CASSLRGGAQYF
- - TRBJ2-1 TRBV5-8 TGTGCCAGCAGCTTCTCCCAGGGTTCCTACAATGAGCAGTTCTTC CASSFSQGSYNEQFF
many - TRBJ1-2 TRBV6-2/TRBV6-3 TGTGCCAGCAGTTACCCAACAGGAGGCTATGGCTACACCTTC CASSYPTGGYGYTF
many - TRBJ1-5 TRBV12-3/TRBV12-4 TGTGCCAGCAGTTTACAGGGCAATCAGCCCCAGCATTTT CASSLQGNQPQHF
large - TRBJ1-5 TRBV20-1 TGCAGTGCTAGAGACCCTACAGGACCCCAGCATTTT CSARDPTGPQHF
many TRBD2 TRBJ2-7 TRBV2 TGTGCCAGCAGTGCGGGAGGGACGTACGAGCAGTACTTC CASSAGGTYEQYF
many TRBD2 TRBJ2-1 TRBV12-3/TRBV12-4 TGTGCCAGCAGTCCCGGGACTAGCGGGAATGAGCAGTTCTTC CASSPGTSGNEQFF
many TRBD2 TRBJ2-1 TRBV20-1 TGCAGTGCTAGGGGCCTAGCGGGAGGGCCGGGGAATGAGCAGTTCTTC CSARGLAGGPGNEQFF
many TRBD1 TRBJ1-2 TRBV7-9 TGTGCCAGCAGCGCTACACCCGGGACAGGGGGCTGGGTGGACTATGGCTACACCTTC CASSATPGTGGWVDYGYTF
many - TRBJ2-3 TRBV10-3 TGTGCCATCAGCCTCATGGGCGGTGCGGGCACAGATACGCAGTATTTT CAISLMGGAGTDTQYF
many TRBD2 TRBJ2-2 TRBV30 TGTGCCTGGAAGGGACTAGCGACCACCGGGGAGCTGTTTTTT CAWKGLATTGELFF
- TRBD1 TRBJ1-6 TRBV20-1 TGCAGTGCCTCAGACAGGGTAGTAGTCGATAATTCACCCCTCCACTTT CSASDRVVVDNSPLHF
medium-sized - TRBJ2-1 TRBV10-3 TGTGCCATCAGTGAGATAGAGGATTGGGGTGAGCAGTTCTTC CAISEIEDWGEQFF
many - TRBJ2-5 TRBV10-3 TGTGCCACCGCCCTCGCTAGCGTACAAGAGACCCAGTACTTC CATALASVQETQYF
many - TRBJ2-7 TRBV7-2 TGTGCCAGCAGCCTACGCCGCTCCTACGAGCAGTACTTC CASSLRRSYEQYF
many - TRBJ1-5 TRBV20-1 TGCAGTGCTACCCACGGAATGGCCAATCAGCCCCAGCATTTT CSATHGMANQPQHF
many - TRBJ2-1 TRBV15 TGTGCCACCAGCAGAGGAACGGGCGAGCAGTTCTTC CATSRGTGEQFF
many TRBD2 TRBJ2-7 TRBV10-2 TGCGCCACGTCTAGCGGGGGGGCGTACGAGCAGTACTTC CATSSGGAYEQYF
many TRBD1 TRBJ1-6 TRBV10-2 TGCGCCAGCAGTACCACTGGACAGGGGTATAATTCACCCCTCCACTTT CASSTTGQGYNSPLHF